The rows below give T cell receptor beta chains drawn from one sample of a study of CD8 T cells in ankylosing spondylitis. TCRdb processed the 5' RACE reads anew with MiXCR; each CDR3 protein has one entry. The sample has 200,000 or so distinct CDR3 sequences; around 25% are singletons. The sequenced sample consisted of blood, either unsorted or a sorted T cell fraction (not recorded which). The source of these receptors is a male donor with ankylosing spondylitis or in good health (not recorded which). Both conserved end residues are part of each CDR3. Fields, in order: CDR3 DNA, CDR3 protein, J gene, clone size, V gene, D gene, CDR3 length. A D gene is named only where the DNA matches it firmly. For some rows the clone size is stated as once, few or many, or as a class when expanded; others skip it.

DNA: TGTGCCAGCAGTTTGGGACTAGCCCGCGGCATTCAGTACTTC
CDR3: CASSLGLARGIQYF
J: TRBJ2-4
size: many
V: TRBV28
D: TRBD2
length: 14

DNA: TGTGCCAGCAGCCCTGACATTAACTATGGCTACACCTTC
CDR3: CASSPDINYGYTF
J: TRBJ1-2
size: -
V: TRBV9
D: -
length: 13

DNA: TGTGCCAGCAGTAGTGGACAGGGGGATAATTCACCCCTCCACTTT
CDR3: CASSSGQGDNSPLHF
J: TRBJ1-6
size: many
V: TRBV12-3/TRBV12-4
D: TRBD1
length: 15

DNA: TGCGCCAGCCGGCAAAGGGGACAGGCAGCAGATACGCAGTATTTT
CDR3: CASRQRGQAADTQYF
J: TRBJ2-3
size: many
V: TRBV10-2
D: TRBD1
length: 15

DNA: TGTGCCACCAGCAATCTAGAGAATGAGCAGTTCTTC
CDR3: CATSNLENEQFF
J: TRBJ2-1
size: many
V: TRBV15
D: -
length: 12

DNA: TGTGCCAGTAGTATCCGGACAGGGGGACTCTATGGCTACACCTTC
CDR3: CASSIRTGGLYGYTF
J: TRBJ1-2
size: once
V: TRBV19
D: TRBD1
length: 15

DNA: TGTGCCACCAGCAGAACCGGACTAGCGGGAGGTGGTGATACGCAGTATTTT
CDR3: CATSRTGLAGGGDTQYF
J: TRBJ2-3
size: few
V: TRBV15
D: TRBD2
length: 17

DNA: TGCAGTGCTAGAGGCCCCAACAGGGGGAATCAGCCCCAGCATTTT
CDR3: CSARGPNRGNQPQHF
J: TRBJ1-5
size: few
V: TRBV20-1
D: TRBD1
length: 15

DNA: TGCGCCAGCAGCTTGTCTCGGGCCATGAACACTGAAGCTTTCTTT
CDR3: CASSLSRAMNTEAFF
J: TRBJ1-1
size: many
V: TRBV5-1
D: -
length: 15

DNA: TGTGCCAGCAGCTCACCAGTCCTAGCGGGAACAAAGGCAGATACGCAGTATTTT
CDR3: CASSSPVLAGTKADTQYF
J: TRBJ2-3
size: many
V: TRBV5-6
D: TRBD2
length: 18

DNA: TGTGCCAGCAGTTTGGAAGGAGTAGCGGGATCCTTAGACTACAATGAGCAGTTCTTC
CDR3: CASSLEGVAGSLDYNEQFF
J: TRBJ2-1
size: few
V: TRBV27
D: TRBD2
length: 19

DNA: TGCGCCAGCAGCCAACGTCCCTATTTCCTTGGGGCCAACGTCCTGACTTTC
CDR3: CASSQRPYFLGANVLTF
J: TRBJ2-6
size: many
V: TRBV4-1
D: -
length: 17

DNA: TGCAGCGTTGCCGATTCACAGGTTGAAAAACTGTTTTTT
CDR3: CSVADSQVEKLFF
J: TRBJ1-4
size: -
V: TRBV29-1
D: -
length: 13

DNA: TGTGCCAGCAGTTACCGCTCTAGCGGAGATACGCAGTATTTT
CDR3: CASSYRSSGDTQYF
J: TRBJ2-3
size: many
V: TRBV6-2/TRBV6-3
D: TRBD2
length: 14

DNA: TGCAGCGCCGCCGGGACAGGGGTGTGGAATGAGCAGTTCTTC
CDR3: CSAAGTGVWNEQFF
J: TRBJ2-1
size: many
V: TRBV29-1
D: TRBD1
length: 14

DNA: TGTGCCAGCAGGCCCTGGGACAAATTGGCAGATACGCAGTATTTT
CDR3: CASRPWDKLADTQYF
J: TRBJ2-3
size: -
V: TRBV6-1
D: -
length: 15

DNA: TGCGCCAGCAGTCACCGACAGGGGGAGACCCAGTACTTC
CDR3: CASSHRQGETQYF
J: TRBJ2-5
size: few
V: TRBV5-1
D: TRBD1
length: 13

DNA: TGCAGTGCTAGAGCCCTGGGACTAGAACCCTACGAGCAGTACTTC
CDR3: CSARALGLEPYEQYF
J: TRBJ2-7
size: many
V: TRBV20-1
D: TRBD2
length: 15

DNA: TGCAGTGCTTCCCGCCCCGGGGCCTACAATGAGCAGTTCTTC
CDR3: CSASRPGAYNEQFF
J: TRBJ2-1
size: few
V: TRBV20-1
D: -
length: 14

DNA: TGCGCCAGCAGCCAGGGACAGTTCAATCAGCCCCAGCATTTT
CDR3: CASSQGQFNQPQHF
J: TRBJ1-5
size: many
V: TRBV4-1
D: TRBD1
length: 14

DNA: TGTGCCACCAGCAGTTTAGAGGACAGGGGACTCTATGGCTACACCTTC
CDR3: CATSSLEDRGLYGYTF
J: TRBJ1-2
size: -
V: TRBV15
D: TRBD1
length: 16

DNA: TGCGCCAGCAGCTTGGAGTCGCGGGGAAGCACAGATACGCAGTATTTT
CDR3: CASSLESRGSTDTQYF
J: TRBJ2-3
size: many
V: TRBV5-1
D: -
length: 16

DNA: TGCAGTGCTAGAGAGGTATCGAACTATGGCTACACCTTC
CDR3: CSAREVSNYGYTF
J: TRBJ1-2
size: -
V: TRBV20-1
D: -
length: 13

DNA: TGTGCCAGCAGCTCCCGGGGGGTGGACAGGCTCACAGATACGCAGTATTTT
CDR3: CASSSRGVDRLTDTQYF
J: TRBJ2-3
size: -
V: TRBV7-6
D: -
length: 17